The entry that follows covers one TCR beta chain sequence. This clone was observed a handful of times. Its specific antigen is unknown. Qualities for individual bases were not recorded, and no much larger clone is one base off. The meaning of the sample's time point label: neoterminal ileum biopsy at postoperative endoscopy, about 6 months after surgery. To be eligible, patients had to be adults with ileal or ileocolonic Crohn's disease and an indication for ileocolonic resection. Whole ileal mucosal biopsies were kept frozen at -80 degrees C prior to DNA extraction. Genomic DNA was extracted from frozen whole biopsies with a TRizol-based method and quantified on a NanoDrop 2000 spectrophotometer. The data were taken from a study of T cell repertoires in ileal Crohn's disease (dated by TCRdb to about 2019). Turning to the overall study: The median duration of disease was 6 to 10 years, and at the time of surgery around 32% of patients were active smokers. Every patient underwent surgery because of a complication, which was stricturing disease in around 61% of cases and penetrating disease in approximately 40%. Roughly half of the patients were given postoperative therapy, with some 17 on anti-TNF agents and about a dozen on thiopurines. The M6 samples were biopsies of the neoterminal ileum collected during postoperative colonoscopy. TCR repertoire analysis was performed in a few dozen Crohn's disease patients drawn from a prospective multicentre cohort. The study ran alongside a multicentre cohort designed to identify predictors of early endoscopic recurrence after ileocolonic resection. A Rutgeerts score above i0 was used to define endoscopic postoperative recurrence. A total of about 170 mucosal samples from around 57 patients were sequenced, collected from several sites on the surgical specimen and at postoperative endoscopy. What the authors observed across the whole study: Compared with CD4 T cells, sorted CD8 T cells contained more high-frequency clones, which suggests that the mucosal expansions were mostly CD8. Mucosal CD4 and CD8 T cells were sorted and sequenced only in a subgroup of patients, the size of which was not stated. A significantly higher proportion of clonal expansions was observed in active smokers at surgery than in non-smokers (approximately 28% vs 17%, p=0.02). Within the first year after surgery, the timing of postoperative endoscopy varied, and the median delay was roughly 6.9 months. Higher percentages of high-frequency clones at the time of surgery were linked to endoscopic recurrence, and every patient with clonality above 26.8% (18/57) had recurrence.

Roughly 500 nanograms of biopsy DNA per sample were submitted for commercial TCRB immunosequencing. Adaptive Biotechnology amplified the CDR3 regions from genomic DNA with a two-step multiplex PCR designed to control amplification bias. The first PCR used primers for every V and J gene segment; the second PCR added barcodes and Illumina adapters. CDR3 libraries were sequenced on an Illumina instrument. In the paper's pipeline: The analysis used both the pipelines supplied by the vendor and custom analysis of the raw data in R/Bioconductor with R version 3.3.0. Clonality, which ranges from 0 to 1, was calculated as the inverse of the normalised Shannon entropy across all productive clones. High-frequency clones were defined as the share of the repertoire occupied by the top 100 clones, with only clones passing a 95% confidence test being retained. Overlap between samples was measured with the Morisita-Horn index, while repertoire diversity was measured with the Simpson index. Imported from immuneACCESS, the table was reduced by TCRdb to in-frame sequences with V and J called. These copies leave out some clones; in studies compared against another copy, an unresolved V gene accounts for under half, and the cause of the remainder is not known. V and J calls and clone size follow that table, whereas D and trimming were derived from the DNA. The sample includes 13,000 or so clones, with about three quarters observed a single time. In total, the top ten clones hold about 4.4% of the sample.

The germline V gene specifies SGHVS as CDR1 and FNYEAQ as CDR2. The CDR3 goes from the cysteine to the phenylalanine over 11 residues. Left in the record is the CDR3 DNA by itself, 33 bases read in frame from the first base. The V end gives up 5 bases and the J end 12 bases, leaving 7 bases in the junction not matched to a gene. Here the chain combines TRBV7-6 and TRBJ2-7; 7 of the junction bases match TRBD1. The TCR was taken from an adult with Crohn's disease. The specimen sequenced was ileal tissue. Here the CDR3 is given as CASSDRVALYF. The sequenced DNA is TGTGCCAGCAGCGACAGGGTCGCGCTGTACTTC.